The T cell receptor (beta chain) under discussion was sequenced for a study of T cells in Graves' hyperthyroidism and ophthalmopathy (dated by TCRdb to between 2019 and 2020). Regarding the complete study: To identify TCR V-J signatures that set the groups apart, the researchers used a discovery cohort of approximately 98 patients, made up of under 45 with Graves' ophthalmopathy and some 55 with stable Graves' hyperthyroidism. An independent validation cohort of about 20 hyperthyroidism patients and approximately 15 patients who later progressed to ophthalmopathy tested prospective prediction of ophthalmopathy. The 100 discovery patients were randomly split 7:3 into training and test sets. TCR Vbeta CDR3 sequencing of roughly 140 peripheral blood samples (43 ophthalmopathy, about 80 hyperthyroidism and some 17 progressor patients) is reported in the paper. After blood sampling, hyperthyroidism patients were treated with methimazole at a starting dose of 30 mg daily, and ophthalmopathy patients were treated with high-dose intravenous methylprednisolone. In about six Graves' hyperthyroidism patients, the study also compared T-cell repertoires from thyroid tissue with T-cell repertoires from blood.

Any patient with an uncontrolled infection, another autoimmune disease, pregnancy or lactation was excluded. Clinical symptoms, serum thyroxine and TRAb, thyroid ultrasound, and orbital computed tomography formed the basis for the diagnoses. Trizol reagent was used to extract total RNA, and RNA quality was then checked on an Agilent 2100 Bioanalyzer. This clonotype was counted ten times or more. It lacks a known antigen. Base qualities are not provided; no much larger clone lies one nucleotide away. After removal of 8 bases from V and 7 bases from J, the junction retains 8 bases not matched to a gene. The CDR3 runs 12 residues from the cysteine to the phenylalanine. The read is trimmed to its CDR3 DNA, 36 bases read in frame from base 1. The germline V gene sets CDR1 to SQVTM and CDR2 to ANQGSEA. The TCR beta CDR3 regions were amplified from the RNA transcripts. The first round of RT-PCR for the TCR CDR3 was performed with the HTBI primer set and the Qiagen OneStep RT-PCR kit. The libraries were constructed in a second round of multiplex PCR and then size-selected and purified. Sequencing of the libraries was done on an Illumina HiSeq2000 using paired-end 100 bp reads. The authors processed their data as follows. Raw data were processed with SOAPnuke, discarding reads with adapters, uncalled bases, mean Phred below 15, or no exact constant-primer or identifier match. COPE v1.2.5 was used to merge high-quality paired reads, and clonotypes were defined as unique nucleotide sequences. Clonotypes were aligned to IMGT TRBV, TRBD and TRBJ reference segments using MiTCR v1.1. Analysis was restricted to V-J combinations with a frequency above 0.0001, which covered roughly 99% of repertoires. The TCS score was defined as F50 (clonal expansion) divided by E x V (chaos), with BLOSUM62-based TCRdist calculated between CDR3 peptides within each V-J. Welch's t-statistics and random forest reduced several hundred V-J features to under 15, which were used in a naive Bayes classifier (R e1071). The Morisita-Horn index was used to measure how similar the thyroid and blood repertoires were. In-frame beta chains were kept once TCRdb had trimmed the public reads at Q25 with fastp and called clones with MiXCR. Merged by CDR3 protein, the rows form single entries marked with the most common genes and DNA. The V and J calls were determined by TCRdb, not by the authors. This sample is represented by a few hundred thousand distinct CDR3 sequences; 46% of them were singletons. The ten largest clones represent around 47% of the sample.

What the work shows at the level of the full study, not this receptor alone: In validation, the model predicted progression to ophthalmopathy with 55% to 71% sensitivity and 72% to 75% specificity, a median of 6.5 months before onset. Blood samples also contained most of the expanded thyroid clonotypes (frequency above 0.001), which suggests that blood repertoires may reflect thyroid immune responses. A model built on a 13 V-J signature distinguished ophthalmopathy from stable hyperthyroidism, reaching 85% to 90% sensitivity and around 81% specificity in cross-validation and 80%/75% in testing. No statistical method was used to fix the sample size in advance, and group allocation was not hidden from the investigators.

The chain is made from TRBV29-1 and TRBJ2-7; the junction holds 10 bases that match TRBD1. The clonotype was recovered from an adult woman with Graves' disease, either hyperthyroidism or ophthalmopathy (not recorded which). Source material: peripheral blood or thyroid tissue (not recorded which). The CDR3 loop reads CSYRQGAPEQYF. At the DNA level, the sequence is TGCAGCTACCGACAGGGGGCGCCGGAGCAGTACTTC.